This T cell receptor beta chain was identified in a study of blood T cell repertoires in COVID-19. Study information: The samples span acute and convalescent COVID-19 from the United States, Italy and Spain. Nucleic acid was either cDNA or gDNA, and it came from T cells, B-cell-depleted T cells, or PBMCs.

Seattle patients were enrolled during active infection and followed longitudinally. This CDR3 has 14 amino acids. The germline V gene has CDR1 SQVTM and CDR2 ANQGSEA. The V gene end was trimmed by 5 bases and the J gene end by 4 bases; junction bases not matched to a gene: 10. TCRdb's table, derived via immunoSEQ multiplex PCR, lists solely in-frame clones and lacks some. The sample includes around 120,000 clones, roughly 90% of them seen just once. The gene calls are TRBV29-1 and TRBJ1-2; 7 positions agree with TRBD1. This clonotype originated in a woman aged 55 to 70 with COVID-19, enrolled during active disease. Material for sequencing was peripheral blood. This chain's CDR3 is CSVSKGASGYGYTF. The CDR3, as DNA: TGCAGCGTTTCAAAGGGGGCGTCGGGCTATGGCTACACCTTC.